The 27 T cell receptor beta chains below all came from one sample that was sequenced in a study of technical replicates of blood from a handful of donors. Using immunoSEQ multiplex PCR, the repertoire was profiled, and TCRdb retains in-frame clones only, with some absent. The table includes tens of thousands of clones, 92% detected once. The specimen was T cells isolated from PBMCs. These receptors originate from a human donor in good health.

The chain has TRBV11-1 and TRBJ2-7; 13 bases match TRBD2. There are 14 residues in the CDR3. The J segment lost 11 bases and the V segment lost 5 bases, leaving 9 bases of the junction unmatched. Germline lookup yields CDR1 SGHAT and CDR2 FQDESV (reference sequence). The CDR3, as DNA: TGTGCCAGCAGCCCCGGGACTAGCGGGATCTCGAAGTACTTC. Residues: CASSPGTSGISKYF.

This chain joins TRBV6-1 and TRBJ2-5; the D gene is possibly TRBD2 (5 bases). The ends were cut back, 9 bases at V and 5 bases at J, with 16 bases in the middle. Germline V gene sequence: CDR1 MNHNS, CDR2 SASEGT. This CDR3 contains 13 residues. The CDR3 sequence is CASKSGDGETQYF. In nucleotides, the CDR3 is TGTGCCAGTAAAAGCGGAGACGGGGAGACCCAGTACTTC.

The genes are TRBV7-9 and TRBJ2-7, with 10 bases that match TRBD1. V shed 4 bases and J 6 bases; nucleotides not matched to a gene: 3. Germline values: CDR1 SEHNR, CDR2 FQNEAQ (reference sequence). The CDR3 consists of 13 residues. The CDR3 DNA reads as TGTGCCAGCAGCTGGGACAGGGGAGGCGAGCAGTACTTC. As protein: CASSWDRGGEQYF.

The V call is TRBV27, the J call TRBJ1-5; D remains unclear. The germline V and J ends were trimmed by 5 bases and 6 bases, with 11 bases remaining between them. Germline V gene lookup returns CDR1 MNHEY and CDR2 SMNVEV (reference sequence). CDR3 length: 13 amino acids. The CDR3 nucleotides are TGTGCCAGCAGTCCGGGGTTCGGTCAGCCCCAGCATTTT. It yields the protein CASSPGFGQPQHF.

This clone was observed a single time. CDR3 DNA: TGTGCCAGCATCAGACTAGCGGGCACTTCAGATACGCAGTATTTT. This translates into CASIRLAGTSDTQYF. The J gene is TRBJ2-3, the V gene TRBV6-1; 10 nucleotides align to TRBD2. CDR1 and CDR2 (germline): MNHNS, SASEGT. V trimming: 7 bases; J trimming: 4 bases; junction bases outside the gene matches: 8. CDR3 length: 15 amino acids.

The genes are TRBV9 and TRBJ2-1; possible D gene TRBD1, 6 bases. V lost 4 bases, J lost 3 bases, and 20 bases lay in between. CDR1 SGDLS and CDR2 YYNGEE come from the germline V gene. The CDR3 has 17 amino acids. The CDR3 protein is CASSPHPRRGSYNEQFF. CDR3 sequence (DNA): TGTGCCAGCAGCCCCCATCCTCGCAGGGGAAGCTACAATGAGCAGTTCTTC.

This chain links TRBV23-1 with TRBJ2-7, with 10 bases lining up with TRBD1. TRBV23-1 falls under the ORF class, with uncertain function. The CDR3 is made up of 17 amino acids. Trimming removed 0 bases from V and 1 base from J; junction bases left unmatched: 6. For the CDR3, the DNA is TGCGCCAGCAGTCAATCGAGAAGGGGACAGGGGTCCTACGAGCAGTACTTC. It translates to CASSQSRRGQGSYEQYF.

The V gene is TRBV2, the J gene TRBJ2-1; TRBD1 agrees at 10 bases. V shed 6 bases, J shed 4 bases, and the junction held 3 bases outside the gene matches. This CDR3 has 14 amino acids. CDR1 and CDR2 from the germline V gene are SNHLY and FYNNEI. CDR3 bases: TGTGCCAGCAGAGGGACAGGGGCATACAATGAGCAGTTCTTC. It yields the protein CASRGTGAYNEQFF.

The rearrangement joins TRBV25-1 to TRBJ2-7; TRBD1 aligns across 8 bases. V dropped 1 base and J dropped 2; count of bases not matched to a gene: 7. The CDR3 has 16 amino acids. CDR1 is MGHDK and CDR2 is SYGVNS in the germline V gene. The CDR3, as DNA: TGTGCCAGCAGTGAATGGGGGACAGGATCGACCTACGAGCAGTACTTC. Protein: CASSEWGTGSTYEQYF.

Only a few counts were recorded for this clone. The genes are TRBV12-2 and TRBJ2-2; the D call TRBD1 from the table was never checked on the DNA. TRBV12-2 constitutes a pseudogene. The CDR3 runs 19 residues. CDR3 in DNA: TGTGCAAGTCGCTTAGCGCCACAGGGGGTTGGAAACAAGGGCGGGGAGCTGTTTTTT. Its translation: CASRLAPQGVGNKGGELFF.

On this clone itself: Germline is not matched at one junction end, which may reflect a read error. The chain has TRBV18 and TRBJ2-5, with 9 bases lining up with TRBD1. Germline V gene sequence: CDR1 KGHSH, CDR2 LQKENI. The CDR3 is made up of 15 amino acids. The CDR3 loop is CASSPRQGDHETQYF. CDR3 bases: TGTGCCAGCTCACCCAGACAGGGGGACCACGAGACCCAGTACTTC.

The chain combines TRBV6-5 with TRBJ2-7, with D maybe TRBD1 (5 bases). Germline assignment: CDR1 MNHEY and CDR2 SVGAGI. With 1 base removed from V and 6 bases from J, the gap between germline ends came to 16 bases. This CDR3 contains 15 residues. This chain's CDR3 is CASSYFQARASEQYF. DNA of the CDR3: TGTGCCAGCAGTTACTTCCAGGCCAGGGCCTCCGAGCAGTACTTC.

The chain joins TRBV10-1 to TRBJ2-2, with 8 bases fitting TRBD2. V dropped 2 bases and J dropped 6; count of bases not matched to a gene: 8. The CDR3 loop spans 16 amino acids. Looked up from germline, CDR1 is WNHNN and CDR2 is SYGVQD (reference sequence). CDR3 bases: TGCGCCAGCAGTGAGGGGGAAACTAGCGGACCCGGGGAGCTGTTTTTT. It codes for CASSEGETSGPGELFF.

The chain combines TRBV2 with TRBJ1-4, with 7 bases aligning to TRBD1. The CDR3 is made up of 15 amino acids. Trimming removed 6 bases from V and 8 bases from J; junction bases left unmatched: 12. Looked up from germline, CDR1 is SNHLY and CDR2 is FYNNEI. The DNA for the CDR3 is TGTGCCAGCAGGGGACAGCGGTCCCCGGGGGAAAAACTGTTTTTT. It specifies CASRGQRSPGEKLFF.

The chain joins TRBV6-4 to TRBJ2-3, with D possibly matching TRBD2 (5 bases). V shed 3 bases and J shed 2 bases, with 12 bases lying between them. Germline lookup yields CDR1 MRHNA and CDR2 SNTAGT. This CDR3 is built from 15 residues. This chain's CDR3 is CASSESRRATDTQYF. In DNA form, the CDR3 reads TGTGCCAGCAGTGAATCCAGGCGGGCCACAGATACGCAGTATTTT.

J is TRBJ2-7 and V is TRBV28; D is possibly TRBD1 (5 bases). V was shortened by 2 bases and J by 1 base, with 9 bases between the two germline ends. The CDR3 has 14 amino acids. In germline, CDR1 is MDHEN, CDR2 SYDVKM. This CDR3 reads CASSLIGVSYEQYF. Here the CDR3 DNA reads TGTGCCAGCAGTTTAATAGGGGTTTCCTACGAGCAGTACTTC.

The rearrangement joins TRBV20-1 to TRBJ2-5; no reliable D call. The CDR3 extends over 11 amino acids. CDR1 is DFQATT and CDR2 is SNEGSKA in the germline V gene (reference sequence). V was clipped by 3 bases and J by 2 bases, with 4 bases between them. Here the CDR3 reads CSASVQETQYF. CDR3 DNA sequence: TGCAGTGCTAGCGTACAAGAGACCCAGTACTTC.

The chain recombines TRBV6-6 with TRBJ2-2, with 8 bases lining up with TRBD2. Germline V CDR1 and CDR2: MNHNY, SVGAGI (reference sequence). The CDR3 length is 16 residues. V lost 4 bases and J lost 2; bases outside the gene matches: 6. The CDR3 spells CASSFPGLVNTGELFF. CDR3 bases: TGTGCCAGCAGTTTCCCGGGACTAGTAAACACCGGGGAGCTGTTTTTT.

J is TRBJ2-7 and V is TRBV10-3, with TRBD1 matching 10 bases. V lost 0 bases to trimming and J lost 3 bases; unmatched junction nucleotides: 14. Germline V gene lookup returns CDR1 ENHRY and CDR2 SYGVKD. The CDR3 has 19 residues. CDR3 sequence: CAISESPGTGVLFFYEQYF. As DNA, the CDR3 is TGTGCCATCAGTGAGTCTCCTGGGACAGGGGTTCTTTTTTTCTACGAGCAGTACTTC.

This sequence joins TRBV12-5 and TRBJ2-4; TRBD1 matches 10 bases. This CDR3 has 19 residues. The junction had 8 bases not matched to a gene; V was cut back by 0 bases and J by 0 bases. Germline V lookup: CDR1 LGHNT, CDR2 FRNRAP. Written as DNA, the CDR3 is TGTGCTAGTGGTTTGGTAAGTGGGACAGGGGCCTTAGCCAAAAACATTCAGTACTTC. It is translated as CASGLVSGTGALAKNIQYF.

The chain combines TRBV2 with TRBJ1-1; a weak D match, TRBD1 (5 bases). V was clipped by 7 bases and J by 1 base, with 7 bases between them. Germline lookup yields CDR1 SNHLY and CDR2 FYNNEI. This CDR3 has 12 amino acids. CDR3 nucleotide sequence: TGTGCCAGCACACAGGAGAACACTGAAGCTTTCTTT. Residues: CASTQENTEAFF. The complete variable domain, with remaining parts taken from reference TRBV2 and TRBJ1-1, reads EPEVTQTPSHQVTQMGQEVILRCVPISNHLYFYWYRQILGQKVEFLVSFYNNEISEKSEIFDDQFSVERPDGSNFTLKIRSTKLEDSAMYFCASTQENTEAFFGQGTRLTVV.

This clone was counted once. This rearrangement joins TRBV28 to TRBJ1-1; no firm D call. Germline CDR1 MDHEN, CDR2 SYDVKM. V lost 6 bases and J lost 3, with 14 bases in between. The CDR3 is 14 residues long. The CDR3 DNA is TGTGCCAGCAGCCCCGGCGGGGATTACACTGAAGCTTTCTTT. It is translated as CASSPGGDYTEAFF.

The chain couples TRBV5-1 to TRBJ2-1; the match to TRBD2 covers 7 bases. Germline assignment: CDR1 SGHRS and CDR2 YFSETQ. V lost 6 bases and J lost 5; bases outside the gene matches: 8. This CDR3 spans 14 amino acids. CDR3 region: CASIGGRGNNEQFF. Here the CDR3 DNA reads TGCGCCAGCATTGGTGGGAGGGGCAACAATGAGCAGTTCTTC. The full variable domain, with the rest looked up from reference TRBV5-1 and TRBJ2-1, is KAGVTQTPRYLIKTRGQQVTLSCSPISGHRSVSWYQQTPGQGLQFLFEYFSETQRNKGNFPGRFSGRQFSNSRSEMNVSTLELGDSALYLCASIGGRGNNEQFFGPGTRLTVL.

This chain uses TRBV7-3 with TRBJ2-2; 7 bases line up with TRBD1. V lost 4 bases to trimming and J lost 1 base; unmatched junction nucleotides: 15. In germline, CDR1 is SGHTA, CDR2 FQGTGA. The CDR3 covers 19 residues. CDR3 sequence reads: CASSSVPTGNPGNTGELFF. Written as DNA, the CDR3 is TGTGCCAGCAGCTCAGTACCGACAGGGAATCCGGGGAACACCGGGGAGCTGTTTTTT.

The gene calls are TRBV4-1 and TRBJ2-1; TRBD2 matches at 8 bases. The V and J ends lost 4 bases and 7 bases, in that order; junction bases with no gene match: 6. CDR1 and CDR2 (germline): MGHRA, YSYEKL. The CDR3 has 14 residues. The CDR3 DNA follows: TGCGCCAGCAGCCTGGGGGTAGCGGGGAATGAGCAGTTCTTC. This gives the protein CASSLGVAGNEQFF.

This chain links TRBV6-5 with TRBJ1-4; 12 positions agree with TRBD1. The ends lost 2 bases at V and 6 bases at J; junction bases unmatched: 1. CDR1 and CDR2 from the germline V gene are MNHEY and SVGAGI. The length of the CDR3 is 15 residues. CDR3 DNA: TGTGCCAGCAGTTACGGGGACAGGGGGCATGAAAAACTGTTTTTT. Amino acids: CASSYGDRGHEKLFF.

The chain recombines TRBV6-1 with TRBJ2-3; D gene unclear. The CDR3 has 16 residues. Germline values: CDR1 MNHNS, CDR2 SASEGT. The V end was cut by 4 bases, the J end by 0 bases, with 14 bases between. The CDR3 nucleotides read TGTGCCAGCAGTGGACACACCGATAGTAGCACAGATACGCAGTATTTT. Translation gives CASSGHTDSSTDTQYF.